A selection of T cell receptor beta chains follows, all from one sample in a study of T cell repertoires in cytomegalovirus infection. TCRdb recomputed calls from the reads with MiXCR, one row per CDR3 protein. Of about a million distinct CDR3 sequences in the sample, roughly 30% are singletons; the top ten hold over 12%. These TCRs are of unknown antigen specificity. Sequencing was performed on cultured CD8+ T cells from PBMCs, taken from culture after CMV antigen stimulation. The receptor set was obtained from a human donor in good health (CMV status not recorded). Some clones in this sample may be carry-over from other donors' samples. Each CDR3 is given without its conserved first and last residue.

j_call,v_call,cdr3_aa
TRBJ2-2,TRBV7-2,ASSLESPKIFYTGELF
TRBJ1-1,TRBV27,ASSPWTAGTEAF
TRBJ2-1,TRBV12-3/TRBV12-4,ASSSRDNYNEQF
TRBJ2-6,TRBV5-1,ASSLAWAGGASGANVLT
TRBJ2-3,TRBV18,ASSFYRDGATDTQY
TRBJ1-1,TRBV27,ASSLYGGRTEAF
TRBJ1-1,TRBV7-6,ASSPIDRFEAF
TRBJ1-5,TRBV27,ASSLQGFNQPQH
TRBJ1-1,TRBV2,ASSGHRGPNTEAF
TRBJ2-1,TRBV20-1,SARATGVGAYNEQF
TRBJ1-1,TRBV10-3,AISEQGLSGAEAF
TRBJ1-1,TRBV25-1,ASSEYGGQNTEAF
TRBJ2-2,TRBV4-3,ASSQDRVLDGELF
TRBJ1-1,TRBV9,ASSVVSTGAGTEAF
TRBJ2-2,TRBV20-1,SARATGTGVTGELF
TRBJ2-1,TRBV6-6,ASSYPTTDPVPYNVQF
TRBJ2-3,TRBV7-8,ASRTATGRGDTQY
TRBJ1-2,TRBV10-2,ASDSRTDRGGYT
TRBJ2-3,TRBV5-1,ASSTKAGGTDTQY
TRBJ2-1,TRBV20-1,SARDGTGFPYNEQF
TRBJ2-2,TRBV14,ASSQGGGNTGELF
TRBJ2-5,TRBV20-1,SAPKTGDRETQY
TRBJ2-1,TRBV19,ASSIWGREQF
TRBJ2-3,TRBV12-3/TRBV12-4,ASPPPRGAGTDTQY
TRBJ2-4,TRBV12-3/TRBV12-4,ASSLGLAIIQY
TRBJ1-1,TRBV12-3/TRBV12-4,ASSSTGGEAF
TRBJ2-1,TRBV19,ASSIAAPVLYNEQF
TRBJ2-3,TRBV10-3,AISEDRPTDTQY
TRBJ1-2,TRBV7-3,ASRKGTVMDGVYT
TRBJ1-1,TRBV27,ASSPVGLTEAF
TRBJ1-2,TRBV3-1,ASGQRVNYGYT
TRBJ2-5,TRBV3-1,ASSPLDAAGEETQY
TRBJ2-3,TRBV7-3,ASSFYGQGEYTDTQY
TRBJ1-4,TRBV6-2/TRBV6-3,ASSWGQDEKLF
TRBJ1-1,TRBV4-3,ASSQRGQLNTEAF
TRBJ2-3,TRBV4-1,ASSHHFTGGLPSTDTQY
TRBJ1-2,TRBV9,ATQRADYGYT
TRBJ2-1,TRBV19,ASILTSGGYNEQF
TRBJ1-2,TRBV5-5,ASRAQGPYGYT
TRBJ1-1,TRBV19,ASSRDLHGDTEAF
TRBJ2-1,TRBV20-1,SATGGDQPYNEQF
TRBJ2-7,TRBV6-5,ASSYGVSYEQY
TRBJ2-7,TRBV6-5,ASSYSRGRSYGQY
TRBJ1-5,TRBV19,ASSIGGLYQPQH
TRBJ2-7,TRBV9,ASSVFGGSYEQY
TRBJ2-3,TRBV6-8,ASSCTSGGREY
TRBJ1-1,TRBV10-1,ASSEVRTGAPEAF
TRBJ2-7,TRBV5-1,ASSQSSTNFYEQY
TRBJ2-7,TRBV7-9,ASSFPQRGGAYEQY
TRBJ2-2,TRBV10-3,AISESPSGELF
TRBJ1-1,TRBV7-9,ASSLPGNKNTEAF
TRBJ2-7,TRBV7-2,ASSLSRAGNEQY
TRBJ2-2,TRBV12-3/TRBV12-4,ATSGGELF
TRBJ1-2,TRBV19,ASSFSDYGYT